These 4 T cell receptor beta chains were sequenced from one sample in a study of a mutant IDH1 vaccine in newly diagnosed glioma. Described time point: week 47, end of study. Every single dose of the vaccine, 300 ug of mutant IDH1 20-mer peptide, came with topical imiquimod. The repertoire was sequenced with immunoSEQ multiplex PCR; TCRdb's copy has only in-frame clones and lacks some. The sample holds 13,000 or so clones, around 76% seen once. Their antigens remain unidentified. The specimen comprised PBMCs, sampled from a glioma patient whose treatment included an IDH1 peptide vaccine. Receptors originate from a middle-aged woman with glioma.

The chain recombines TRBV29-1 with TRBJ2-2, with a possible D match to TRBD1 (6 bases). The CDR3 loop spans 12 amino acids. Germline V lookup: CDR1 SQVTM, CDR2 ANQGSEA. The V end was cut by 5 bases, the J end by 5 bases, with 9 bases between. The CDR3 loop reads CSVNRETGELFF. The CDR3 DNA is TGCAGCGTTAACAGGGAGACCGGGGAGCTGTTTTTT.

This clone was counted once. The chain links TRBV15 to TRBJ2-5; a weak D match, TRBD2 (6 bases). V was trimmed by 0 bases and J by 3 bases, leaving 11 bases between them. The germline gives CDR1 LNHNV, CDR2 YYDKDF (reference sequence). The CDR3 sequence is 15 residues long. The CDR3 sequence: CATSRDKGTEETQYF. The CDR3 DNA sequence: TGTGCCACCAGCAGAGATAAAGGGACTGAAGAGACCCAGTACTTC.

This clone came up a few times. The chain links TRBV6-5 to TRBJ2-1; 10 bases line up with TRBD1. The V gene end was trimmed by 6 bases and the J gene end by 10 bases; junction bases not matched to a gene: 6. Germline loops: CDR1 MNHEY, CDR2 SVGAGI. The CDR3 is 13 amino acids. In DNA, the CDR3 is TGTGCCAGCAGAGGGACAGGGGAATGGGAGCAGTTCTTC. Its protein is CASRGTGEWEQFF.

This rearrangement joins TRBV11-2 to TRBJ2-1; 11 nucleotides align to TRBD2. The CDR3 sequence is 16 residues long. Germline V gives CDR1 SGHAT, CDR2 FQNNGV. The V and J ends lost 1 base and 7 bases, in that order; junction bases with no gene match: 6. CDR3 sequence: CASSLAPSGRTNEQFF. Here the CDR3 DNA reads TGTGCCAGCAGCTTAGCCCCTAGCGGGAGGACTAATGAGCAGTTCTTC.